A single sample gave rise to the 5 T cell receptor beta chains below, sequenced in a study of shared clonotypes between healthy human individuals. Data came from immunoSEQ multiplex PCR; TCRdb stores just in-frame clones and leaves some out. The data contain under 1,100,000 clones, about 80% of them singletons. The source material was memory CD4+ T cells from PBMCs. This sample's subset: CD45RA-negative fraction. Receptors were obtained from a man between 18 and 29 years old in good health. Some clones in this sample may be carry-over from other donors' samples.

The chain joins TRBV5-4 to TRBJ1-1; D is perhaps TRBD1 (5 bases). Trimming pared 4 bases from V and 3 bases from J, leaving 16 bases between. The V gene's germline CDR1 is SGHNT and CDR2 YYREEE (reference sequence). CDR3 length equals 15 residues. DNA for the CDR3: TGTGCCAGCAGCCCGGTCGGGGGTGCGGACACTGAAGCTTTCTTT. It encodes CASSPVGGADTEAFF.

This clone was observed a single time. The CDR3 DNA is TGTGCCAGCGCCCCCTCCGGGACCTACGAGCAGTACTTC. It translates to CASAPSGTYEQYF. This chain links TRBV19 with TRBJ2-7; tentative D call: TRBD2 (5 bases). CDR1 and CDR2 from the germline V gene are LNHDA and SQIVND (reference sequence). The V end was cut by 9 bases, the J end by 2 bases, with 14 bases between. CDR3 size: 13 residues. Together with reference TRBV19 and TRBJ2-7, the CDR3 gives the full variable domain: DGGITQSPKYLFRKEGQNVTLSCEQNLNHDAMYWYRQDPGQGLRLIYYSQIVNDFQKGDIAEGYSVSREKKESFPLTVTSAQKNPTAFYLCASAPSGTYEQYFGPGTRLTVT.

This chain uses TRBV19 with TRBJ2-2, with TRBD1 as a possible D gene (6 bases). The V gene's germline CDR1 is LNHDA and CDR2 SQIVND (reference sequence). The V end was cut by 1 base, the J end by 3 bases, with 9 bases between. The CDR3 runs to 15 residues. CDR3 sequence: CASSIGSGDTGELFF. CDR3 coding DNA: TGTGCCAGTAGTATAGGTTCAGGGGACACCGGGGAGCTGTTTTTT.

The chain is built from TRBV10-3 and TRBJ1-1, with TRBD1 as a possible D gene (5 bases). This CDR3 region has 13 residues. The germline gives CDR1 ENHRY, CDR2 SYGVKD. V was clipped by 7 bases and J by 0 bases, with 9 bases between them. The DNA for the CDR3 is TGTGCCATCAAGGGGTATGTGAACACTGAAGCTTTCTTT. It codes for CAIKGYVNTEAFF.

The chain has TRBV29-1 and TRBJ2-1; D may be TRBD2 (7 bases). The CDR3 loop spans 16 amino acids. From germline, CDR1 is SQVTM and CDR2 ANQGSEA. With 7 bases removed from V and 4 bases from J, the gap between germline ends came to 23 bases. CDR3 loop: CSALGGAGASYNEQFF. The CDR3 DNA follows: TGCAGCGCCTTGGGGGGGGCAGGGGCAAGTTACAATGAGCAGTTCTTC.